Following are 11 T cell receptor beta chains from one sample sequenced in a study of beta chain features in type 1 diabetes. Expressed TCRB transcripts were sequenced because the isolated RNA had all been reverse transcribed beforehand. The method was immunoSEQ multiplex PCR; TCRdb's version includes in-frame clones alone and lacks a portion of them. The table includes 350,000 to 400,000 clones, around 15% detected once. The specimen sequenced was naive CD4+ T cells from blood. The receptors come from a woman under 30 in good health.

This clone was picked up a small number of times. The J gene is TRBJ1-5, the V gene TRBV28; 7 bases are a match to TRBD1. This CDR3 comprises 12 residues. Germline CDR1 MDHEN, CDR2 SYDVKM. The CDR3 loop reads CACTGGNQPQHF. CDR3 nucleotides: TGTGCGTGTACAGGGGGCAATCAGCCCCAGCATTTT.

The genes are TRBV28 and TRBJ2-5, with a possible D match to TRBD1 (6 bases). The CDR3 is 14 residues long. V dropped 5 bases and J dropped 5 bases, with 15 bases sitting between them. Germline values: CDR1 MDHEN, CDR2 SYDVKM. The chain's CDR3 is CASSATGFTETQYF. As DNA, the CDR3 is TGTGCCAGCAGTGCTACAGGGTTTACGGAGACCCAGTACTTC.

V and J are TRBV6-6 and TRBJ2-2, with a weak D call TRBD2 (5 bases). The germline CDR1 and CDR2 sequences are MNHNY and SVGAGI (reference sequence). The CDR3 is made up of 15 amino acids. The V gene lost 5 bases and the J gene lost 4 bases, with 14 bases spanning the gap. CDR3 amino acids: CASSLLGSITGELFF. The CDR3 region has the DNA TGTGCCAGCAGTCTCCTAGGGAGTATCACCGGGGAGCTGTTTTTT.

This chain connects TRBV7-9 to TRBJ1-1; perhaps TRBD1 as D (5 bases). This CDR3 is built from 12 residues. Germline loops: CDR1 SEHNR, CDR2 FQNEAQ (reference sequence). The CDR3 loop is CAGGEGHPEAFF. DNA for the CDR3: TGTGCGGGGGGGGAGGGGCACCCTGAAGCTTTCTTT.

This clone has only a few counts. The chain has TRBV30 and TRBJ1-2; unclear D gene. In germline, CDR1 is GTSNPN, CDR2 SVGIG (reference sequence). This CDR3 contains 12 residues. Trimming cost V 3 bases and J 5 bases, with 10 bases left between them. This CDR3 reads CAWSPGRYGYTF. The CDR3 DNA is TGTGCCTGGAGCCCGGGGAGGTATGGCTACACCTTC.

This clone has only a few counts. The chain employs TRBV2 and TRBJ2-7; no firm D call. There are 14 residues in the CDR3. Germline lookup yields CDR1 SNHLY and CDR2 FYNNEI. Trimming took 5 bases from V and 4 from J, leaving 15 bases between them. The chain's CDR3 is CASSLTSAGYEQYF. In DNA form, the CDR3 reads TGTGCCAGCAGTCTGACGTCCGCCGGGTACGAGCAGTACTTC.

The chain carries TRBV6-5 and TRBJ2-5; the match to TRBD2 covers 7 bases. The germline V gene encodes CDR1 MNHEY and CDR2 SVGAGI. With V trimmed by 6 bases and J by 5 bases, 9 bases remained unmatched. There are 14 residues in the CDR3. This chain's CDR3 is CASRTARERETQYF. The CDR3 DNA follows: TGTGCCAGCAGAACAGCGCGGGAGCGGGAGACCCAGTACTTC.

The table lists this clone with a few counts. The chain combines TRBV29-1 with TRBJ2-1; possibly TRBD1 for D (6 bases). This CDR3 contains 12 residues. V gave up 3 bases and J gave up 9 bases, with 12 bases separating them. The germline V gene has CDR1 SQVTM and CDR2 ANQGSEA. The CDR3 here is CSVDSGGSEQFF. CDR3 in DNA: TGCAGCGTTGATAGTGGGGGCAGTGAGCAGTTCTTC.

This clone has only a few counts. The J gene is TRBJ1-2, the V gene TRBV5-4; D remains ambiguous. CDR3 length: 12 amino acids. V shed 4 bases and J shed 7 bases, with 11 bases lying between them. The germline V gene has CDR1 SGHNT and CDR2 YYREEE (reference sequence). The CDR3 is CASSPGIAGYTF. The CDR3 DNA follows: TGTGCCAGCAGCCCAGGTATTGCTGGCTACACCTTC.

This chain uses TRBV6-1 with TRBJ2-1, with D perhaps matching TRBD2 (5 bases). CDR1 and CDR2 (germline): MNHNS, SASEGT. The V end was cut by 0 bases, the J end by 0 bases, with 12 bases between. CDR3 length: 17 amino acids. CDR3 sequence reads: CASSEALKRSSYNEQFF. The CDR3, as DNA: TGTGCCAGCAGTGAAGCGTTGAAGCGGAGCTCCTACAATGAGCAGTTCTTC.

The chain employs TRBV28 and TRBJ1-4, with TRBD1 matching over 8 bases. CDR3 size: 17 residues. Germline V gene lookup returns CDR1 MDHEN and CDR2 SYDVKM. Unmatched junction bases numbered 8, after V lost 5 bases and J lost 0 bases. The CDR3 DNA sequence: TGTGCCAGCAGTCAAATCGGACAGGGCACAACTAATGAAAAACTGTTTTTT. Encoded protein: CASSQIGQGTTNEKLFF.